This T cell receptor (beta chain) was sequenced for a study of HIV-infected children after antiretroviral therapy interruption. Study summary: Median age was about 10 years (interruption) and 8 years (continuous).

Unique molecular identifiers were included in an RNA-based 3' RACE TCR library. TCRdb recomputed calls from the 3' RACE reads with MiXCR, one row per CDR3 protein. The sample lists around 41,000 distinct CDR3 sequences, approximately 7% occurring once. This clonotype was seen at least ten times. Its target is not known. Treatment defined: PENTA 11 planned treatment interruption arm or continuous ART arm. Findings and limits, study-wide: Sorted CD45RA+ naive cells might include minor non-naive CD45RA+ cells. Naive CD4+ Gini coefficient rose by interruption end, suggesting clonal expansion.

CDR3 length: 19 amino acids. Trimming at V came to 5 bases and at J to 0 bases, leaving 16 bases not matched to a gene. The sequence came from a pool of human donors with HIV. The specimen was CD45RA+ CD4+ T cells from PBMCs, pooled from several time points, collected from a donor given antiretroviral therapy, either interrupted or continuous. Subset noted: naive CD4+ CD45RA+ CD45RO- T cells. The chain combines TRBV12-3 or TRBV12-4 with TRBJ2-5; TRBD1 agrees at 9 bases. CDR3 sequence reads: CASSAGTGLMYGYQETQYF. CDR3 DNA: TGTGCCAGCAGTGCCGGGACAGGGTTGATGTACGGGTACCAAGAGACCCAGTACTTC.